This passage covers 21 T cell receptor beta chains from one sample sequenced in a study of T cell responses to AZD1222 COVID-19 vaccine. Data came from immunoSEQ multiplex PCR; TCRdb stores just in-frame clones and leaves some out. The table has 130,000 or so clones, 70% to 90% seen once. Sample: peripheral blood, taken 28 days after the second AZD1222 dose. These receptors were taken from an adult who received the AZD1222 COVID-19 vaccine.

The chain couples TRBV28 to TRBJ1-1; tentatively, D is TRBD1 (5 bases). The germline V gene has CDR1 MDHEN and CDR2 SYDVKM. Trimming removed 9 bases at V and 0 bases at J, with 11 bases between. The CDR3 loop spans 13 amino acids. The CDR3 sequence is CASDSVMNTEAFF. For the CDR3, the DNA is TGTGCCAGTGACAGCGTCATGAACACTGAAGCTTTCTTT.

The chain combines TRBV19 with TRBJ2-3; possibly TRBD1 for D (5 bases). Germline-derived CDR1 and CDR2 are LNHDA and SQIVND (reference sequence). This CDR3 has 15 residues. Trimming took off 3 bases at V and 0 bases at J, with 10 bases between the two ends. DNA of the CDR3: TGTGCCAGTAGTATCGGAGCAGGGAGCACAGATACGCAGTATTTT. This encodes CASSIGAGSTDTQYF.

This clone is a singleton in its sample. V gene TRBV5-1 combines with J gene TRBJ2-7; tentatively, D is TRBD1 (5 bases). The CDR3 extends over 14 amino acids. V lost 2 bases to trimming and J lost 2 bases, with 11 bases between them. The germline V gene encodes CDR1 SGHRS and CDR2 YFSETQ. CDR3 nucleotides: TGCGCCAGCAGCTTACCCCAGGGTCCCTACGAGCAGTACTTC. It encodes CASSLPQGPYEQYF.

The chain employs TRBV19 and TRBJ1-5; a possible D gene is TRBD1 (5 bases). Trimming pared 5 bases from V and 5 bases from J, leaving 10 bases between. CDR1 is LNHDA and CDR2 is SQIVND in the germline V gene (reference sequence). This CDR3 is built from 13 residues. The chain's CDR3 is CASSEGRDQPQHF. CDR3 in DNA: TGTGCCAGTAGTGAGGGACGTGATCAGCCCCAGCATTTT.

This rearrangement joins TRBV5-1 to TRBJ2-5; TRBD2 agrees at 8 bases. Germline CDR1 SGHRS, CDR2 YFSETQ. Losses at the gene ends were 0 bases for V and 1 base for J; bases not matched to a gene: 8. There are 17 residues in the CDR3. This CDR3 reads CASSLGTRGGLQETQYF. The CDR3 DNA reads TGCGCCAGCAGCTTGGGAACTCGCGGGGGGCTCCAAGAGACCCAGTACTTC.

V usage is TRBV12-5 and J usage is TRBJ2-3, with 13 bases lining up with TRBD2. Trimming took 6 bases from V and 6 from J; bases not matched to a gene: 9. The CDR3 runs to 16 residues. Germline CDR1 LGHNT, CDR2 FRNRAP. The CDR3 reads CASGSTSGGAADTQYF. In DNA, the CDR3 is TGTGCTAGTGGAAGCACTAGCGGGGGGGCAGCCGATACGCAGTATTTT.

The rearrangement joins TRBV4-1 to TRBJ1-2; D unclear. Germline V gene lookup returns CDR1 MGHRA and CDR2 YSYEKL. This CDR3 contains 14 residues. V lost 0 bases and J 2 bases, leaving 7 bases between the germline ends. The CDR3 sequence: CASSQDSGNYGYTF. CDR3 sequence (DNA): TGCGCCAGCAGCCAAGATTCCGGGAACTATGGCTACACCTTC.

The CDR3 loop is CASSVSYTRHSNQPQHF. The CDR3 DNA reads TGTGCCAGCAGCGTTAGCTACACACGACATAGCAATCAGCCCCAGCATTTT. The chain recombines TRBV9 with TRBJ1-5; D gene uncertain. CDR1 and CDR2 (germline): SGDLS, YYNGEE. V lost 2 bases, J lost 0 bases, and 15 bases lay in between. The CDR3 extends over 17 amino acids.

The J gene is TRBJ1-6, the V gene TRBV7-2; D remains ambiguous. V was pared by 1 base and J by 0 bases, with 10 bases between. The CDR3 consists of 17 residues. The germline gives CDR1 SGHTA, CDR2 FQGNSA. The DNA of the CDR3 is TGTGCCAGCAGCTTAGAATACGGTAGCTCCTATAATTCACCCCTCCACTTT. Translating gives CASSLEYGSSYNSPLHF.

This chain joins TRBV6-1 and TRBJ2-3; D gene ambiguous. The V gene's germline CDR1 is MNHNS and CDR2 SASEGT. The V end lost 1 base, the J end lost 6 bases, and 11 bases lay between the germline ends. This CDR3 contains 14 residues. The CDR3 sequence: CASSEDIELDTQYF. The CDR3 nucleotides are TGTGCCAGCAGTGAAGATATAGAACTTGATACGCAGTATTTT.

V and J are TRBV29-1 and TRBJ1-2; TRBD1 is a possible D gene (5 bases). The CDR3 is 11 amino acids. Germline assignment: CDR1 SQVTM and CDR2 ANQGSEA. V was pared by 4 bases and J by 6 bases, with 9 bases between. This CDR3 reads CSVGRVDGYTF. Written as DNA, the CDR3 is TGCAGCGTTGGCAGGGTGGATGGCTACACCTTC. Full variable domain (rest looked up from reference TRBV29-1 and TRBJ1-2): SAVISQKPSRDICQRGTSLTIQCQVDSQVTMMFWYRQQPGQSLTLIATANQGSEATYESGFVIDKFPISRPNLTFSTLTVSNMSPEDSSIYLCSVGRVDGYTFGSGTRLTVV.

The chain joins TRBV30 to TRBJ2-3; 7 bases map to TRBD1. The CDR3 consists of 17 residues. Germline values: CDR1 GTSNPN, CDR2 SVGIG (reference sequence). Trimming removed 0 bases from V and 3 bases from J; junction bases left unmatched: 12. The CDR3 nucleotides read TGTGCCTGGAGTGTTTCGTATTTAGACAGGGTGACAGATACGCAGTATTTT. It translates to CAWSVSYLDRVTDTQYF.

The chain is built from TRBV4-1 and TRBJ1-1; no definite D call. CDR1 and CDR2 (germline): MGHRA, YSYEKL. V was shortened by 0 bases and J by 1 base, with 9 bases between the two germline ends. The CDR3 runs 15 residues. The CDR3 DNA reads TGCGCCAGCAGCCAAGAGGACGGTTGGAACACTGAAGCTTTCTTT. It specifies CASSQEDGWNTEAFF.

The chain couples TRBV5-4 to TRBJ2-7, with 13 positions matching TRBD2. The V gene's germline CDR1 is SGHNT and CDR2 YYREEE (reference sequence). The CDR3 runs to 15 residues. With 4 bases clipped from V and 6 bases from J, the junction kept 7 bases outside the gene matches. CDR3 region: CASSPRLAGGCEQYF. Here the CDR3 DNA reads TGTGCCAGCAGCCCGAGACTAGCGGGGGGCTGCGAGCAGTACTTC. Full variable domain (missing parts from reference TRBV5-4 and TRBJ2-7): ETGVTQSPTHLIKTRGQQVTLRCSSQSGHNTVSWYQQALGQGPQFIFQYYREEENGRGNFPPRFSGLQFPNYSSELNVNALELDDSALYLCASSPRLAGGCEQYFGPGTRLTVT.

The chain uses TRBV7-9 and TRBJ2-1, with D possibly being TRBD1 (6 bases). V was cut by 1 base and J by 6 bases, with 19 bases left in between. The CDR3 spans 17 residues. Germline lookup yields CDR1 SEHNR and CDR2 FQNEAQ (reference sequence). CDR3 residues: CASSLGQGPFTGNEQFF. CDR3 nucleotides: TGTGCCAGCAGCTTAGGTCAGGGGCCCTTTACGGGCAATGAGCAGTTCTTC.

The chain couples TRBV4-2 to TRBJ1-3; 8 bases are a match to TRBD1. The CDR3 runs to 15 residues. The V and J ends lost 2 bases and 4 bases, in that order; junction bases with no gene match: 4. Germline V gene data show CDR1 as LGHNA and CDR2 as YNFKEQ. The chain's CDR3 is CASSQKWDRGNTIYF. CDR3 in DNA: TGTGCCAGCAGCCAAAAATGGGACAGGGGAAACACCATATATTTT.

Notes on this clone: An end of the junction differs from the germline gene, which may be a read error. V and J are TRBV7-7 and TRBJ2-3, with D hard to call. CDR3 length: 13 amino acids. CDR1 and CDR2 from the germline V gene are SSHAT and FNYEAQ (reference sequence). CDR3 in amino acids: CASSHISTDTQYF. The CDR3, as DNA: TGTGCTAGCAGCCACATCTCTACAGATACGCAGTATTTT.

CDR3 in amino acids: CASSRREGNGEQYF. The DNA of the CDR3 is TGTGCCAGCAGCCGAAGAGAGGGGAACGGAGAGCAGTACTTC. J is TRBJ2-7 and V is TRBV3-1 (or the pseudogene TRBV3-2), with D perhaps being TRBD1 or TRBD2 (5 bases each). This CDR3 is built from 14 residues. Germline assignment: CDR1 LGHDT and CDR2 YNNKEL (reference sequence). Trimming took off 4 bases at V and 7 bases at J, with 17 bases between the two ends.

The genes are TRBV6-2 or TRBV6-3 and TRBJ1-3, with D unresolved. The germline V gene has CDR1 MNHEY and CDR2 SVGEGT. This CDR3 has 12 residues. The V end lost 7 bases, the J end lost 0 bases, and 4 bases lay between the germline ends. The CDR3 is CASTPSGNTIYF. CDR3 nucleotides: TGTGCCAGCACCCCCTCTGGAAACACCATATATTTT.

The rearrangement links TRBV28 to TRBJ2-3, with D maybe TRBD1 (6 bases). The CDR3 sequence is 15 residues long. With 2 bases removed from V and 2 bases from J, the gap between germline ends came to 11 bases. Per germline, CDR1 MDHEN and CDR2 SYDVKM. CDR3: CASSLGGLITDTQYF. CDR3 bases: TGTGCCAGCAGTTTAGGGGGCCTTATCACAGATACGCAGTATTTT.

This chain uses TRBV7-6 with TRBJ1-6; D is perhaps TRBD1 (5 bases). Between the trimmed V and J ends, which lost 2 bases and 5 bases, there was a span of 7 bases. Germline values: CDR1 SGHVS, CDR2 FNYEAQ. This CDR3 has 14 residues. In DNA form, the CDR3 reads TGTGCCAGCAGCTTAAGGGGTGATAATTCACCCCTCCACTTT. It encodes CASSLRGDNSPLHF.